This TCR beta chain appears in the sequencing data of a study of naive and memory T cell subsets. The library had UMIs added by 3' ligation of an oligonucleotide to TCR cDNA. Whole-blood samples were 2.5 to 3 ml of peripheral blood from healthy adult volunteers. Unsorted total RNA, roughly 1 to 1000 ng, was DNase treated before reverse transcription. Notes on this clonotype: As yet, its antigen is unknown.

Four PCR rounds used nested alpha and beta constant region primers plus the SP2 primer. TCRdb redid the calling of the 5' RACE reads with MiXCR, one entry per CDR3 protein. The sample has about 59,000 distinct CDR3 sequences, 8% to 9% seen once. Trimming took 2 bases from V and 1 from J, leaving 14 bases between them. CDR1 is MDHEN and CDR2 is SYDVKM in the germline V gene. The CDR3 has 16 amino acids. Study results and caveats: Potentially, T cell activation and differentiation skew this RNA-based measurement.

This receptor was taken from a female donor in good health. The rearrangement joins TRBV28 to TRBJ1-1, with D perhaps matching TRBD1 (5 bases). In nucleotides, the CDR3 is TGTGCCAGCAGTTTAGGGGGGGGACTGTCGAACACTGAAGCTTTCTTT. Residues: CASSLGGGLSNTEAFF.